This paragraph reports one T cell receptor beta chain. Trimming left V 0 bases short and J 4 bases short, with 7 bases between. This CDR3 contains 14 residues. Germline values: CDR1 SGHDT, CDR2 YYEEEE. The sample is drawn from a study of blood T cell repertoires in COVID-19. Authors' methods: The authors estimated nucleated cell counts from reference gene primer amplification. Profiling relied on immunoSEQ multiplex PCR, and the TCRdb table lists in-frame clones only, not all of them. The DNA was the basis for D and trimming; V, J and clone size are from that table. This repertoire shows about 9,000 clones, about 86% found once; its top ten account for 6.5% to 9%.

This sequence joins TRBV5-6 and TRBJ2-2; D is unclear. The sequenced material came from peripheral blood. This receptor was obtained from a human donor in a cohort sampled during active COVID-19. The CDR3 nucleotides are TGTGCCAGCAGCTTGGGTACATCCACCGGGGAGCTGTTTTTT. Its protein product is CASSLGTSTGELFF.